This T cell receptor beta chain emerged from a study of T cell responses to AZD1222 COVID-19 vaccine. Study-wide findings and caveats: Donors skewed white British and female; clonal diversity was possibly underestimated. Across the whole spike, CD4 TCRs peaked at regions 160-218 and 743-854.

Generated by immunoSEQ multiplex PCR, the TCRdb table keeps only in-frame clones and is missing some. The profile shows 65,000 to 100,000 clones, roughly 86% of them singletons. On this clone: Its matching antigen is unknown.

This receptor was taken from an adult who received the AZD1222 COVID-19 vaccine. Sequencing was performed on peripheral blood, taken 28 days after the second AZD1222 dose.

CDR3 coding DNA: TGTGCCAGCAGCTTGGGAAGGGGCACTGAAGCTTTCTTT. Its translation is CASSLGRGTEAFF. The chain is built from TRBV5-6 and TRBJ1-1, with TRBD1 as a possible D gene (5 bases). The germline V gene encodes CDR1 SGHDT and CDR2 YYEEEE. This CDR3 is built from 13 residues. Trimming pared 0 bases from V and 4 bases from J, leaving 7 bases between. The full variable domain, with the rest looked up from reference TRBV5-6 and TRBJ1-1, is DAGVTQSPTHLIKTRGQQVTLRCSPKSGHDTVSWYQQALGQGPQFIFQYYEEEERQRGNFPDRFSGHQFPNYSSELNVNALLLGDSALYLCASSLGRGTEAFFGQGTRLTVV.